The 29 T cell receptor beta chains presented below share a single source sample, sequenced in a study of a mutant IDH1 vaccine in newly diagnosed glioma. Documented time point: week 5, during vaccination. Every vaccine dose comprised 300 ug of mutant IDH1 20-mer peptide plus topical imiquimod. The table came from immunoSEQ multiplex PCR; TCRdb's copy has only in-frame clones and leaves some out. The sample contains 53,000 or so clones, roughly 73% of which appear only once. Antigens of these TCRs are unknown. Source: PBMCs, taken from a glioma patient whose treatment included an IDH1 peptide vaccine. All receptors come from a man aged 50 to 60 with glioma.

The rearrangement uses TRBV15 and TRBJ1-6, with D possibly being TRBD1 (5 bases). Germline V CDR1 and CDR2: LNHNV, YYDKDF (reference sequence). V shed 0 bases and J shed 10 bases, with 13 bases lying between them. This CDR3 spans 15 amino acids. The CDR3 nucleotides read TGTGCCACCAGCAGAGAAGGCAGGGAGGACTCACCCCTCCACTTT. Protein product: CATSREGREDSPLHF.

V and J are TRBV5-4 and TRBJ2-5; 9 bases are a match to TRBD1. The CDR3 sequence is 15 residues long. Germline lookup yields CDR1 SGHNT and CDR2 YYREEE (reference sequence). Trimming took 1 base from V and 4 from J; bases not matched to a gene: 5. The CDR3 DNA reads TGTGCCAGCAGCTTGACGGCGGACAGGGGAGAGACCCAGTACTTC. Translating it yields CASSLTADRGETQYF.

The V call is TRBV7-9, the J call TRBJ1-1, with a weak D call TRBD1 (5 bases). The CDR3 runs to 14 residues. Germline lookup yields CDR1 SEHNR and CDR2 FQNEAQ (reference sequence). V was pared by 5 bases and J by 0 bases, with 10 bases between. CDR3 loop: CASSQIGVNTEAFF. In nucleotides, the CDR3 is TGTGCCAGCAGCCAAATAGGGGTGAACACTGAAGCTTTCTTT.

The V gene is TRBV19, the J gene TRBJ1-5, with D unclear. This CDR3 contains 13 residues. Germline CDR1 reads LNHDA; CDR2 reads SQIVND (reference sequence). Trimming cost V 1 base and J 7 bases, with 8 bases left between them. CDR3 region: CASSIVGWQPQHF. The CDR3 DNA follows: TGTGCCAGTAGTATAGTAGGATGGCAGCCCCAGCATTTT.

This rearrangement joins TRBV4-1 to TRBJ1-1, with 8 bases fitting TRBD1. Germline V gene data show CDR1 as MGHRA and CDR2 as YSYEKL. Losses at the gene ends were 3 bases for V and 1 base for J; bases not matched to a gene: 10. The CDR3 covers 17 residues. This CDR3 is CASSQNSGTGPNTEAFF. The CDR3 DNA sequence: TGCGCCAGCAGCCAGAACTCCGGGACAGGACCGAACACTGAAGCTTTCTTT.

J is TRBJ1-2 and V is TRBV29-1; possible D gene TRBD1, 5 bases. V shed 3 bases and J shed 4 bases, with 9 bases lying between them. The V gene's germline CDR1 is SQVTM and CDR2 ANQGSEA. The CDR3 loop spans 12 amino acids. The CDR3 reads CSVERQFYGYTF. The CDR3, as DNA: TGCAGCGTTGAGAGACAGTTCTATGGCTACACCTTC.

This chain connects TRBV9 to TRBJ1-6; D is undetermined. CDR3 size: 15 residues. Trimming stripped 3 bases from V and 9 bases from J, with 16 bases between. The germline gives CDR1 SGDLS, CDR2 YYNGEE. The CDR3 bases are TGTGCCAGCAGCGCGGACCCTCAAAAGGGTTCACCCCTCCACTTT. It translates to CASSADPQKGSPLHF.

The genes are TRBV30 and TRBJ2-5; possibly TRBD1 or TRBD2 for D (5 bases each). Germline assignment: CDR1 GTSNPN and CDR2 SVGIG (reference sequence). Trimming removed 0 bases from V and 5 bases from J, with 22 bases in between. The CDR3 is 17 amino acids. The CDR3 sequence is CAWSVEPGRSLRETQYF. The CDR3 DNA follows: TGTGCCTGGAGTGTGGAACCGGGACGGTCACTAAGGGAGACCCAGTACTTC. The entire variable domain, with the rest obtained from reference TRBV30 and TRBJ2-5, is as follows: SQTIHQWPATLVQPVGSPLSLECTVEGTSNPNLYWYRQAAGRGLQLLFYSVGIGQISSEVPQNLSASRPQDRQFILSSKKLLLSDSGFYLCAWSVEPGRSLRETQYFGPGTRLLVL.

This CDR3 reads CASRKGQGRQNTEAFF. The CDR3 region has the DNA TGTGCCAGCAGAAAGGGACAGGGGAGGCAGAACACTGAAGCTTTCTTT. J is TRBJ1-1 and V is TRBV5-4; 10 bases line up with TRBD1. CDR3 length: 16 residues. With 5 bases clipped from V and 1 base from J, the junction kept 8 bases outside the gene matches. CDR1 is SGHNT, CDR2 YYREEE, per germline (reference sequence).

The V and J genes are TRBV7-9 and TRBJ1-2, with 7 bases matching TRBD1. Losses at the gene ends were 8 bases for V and 4 bases for J; bases not matched to a gene: 7. Germline CDR1 is SEHNR and CDR2 is FQNEAQ (reference sequence). The CDR3 totals 13 residues. CDR3 sequence (DNA): TGTGCCAGCGACAGGGCAGGCCTCTATGGCTACACCTTC. Translation: CASDRAGLYGYTF.

J is TRBJ1-1 and V is TRBV19; tentatively, D is TRBD1 (6 bases). The CDR3 sequence is 17 residues long. The germline V and J ends were trimmed by 2 bases and 6 bases, with 22 bases remaining between them. CDR1 LNHDA and CDR2 SQIVND come from the germline V gene (reference sequence). CDR3 amino acids: CASSIKQGRVGKAEAFF. The DNA for the CDR3 is TGTGCCAGTAGTATAAAGCAGGGGCGTGTGGGGAAGGCTGAAGCTTTCTTT.

This clone was seen only a few times. The gene calls are TRBV7-9 and TRBJ2-1; TRBD1 might be the D (6 bases). The CDR3 covers 16 residues. V lost 5 bases and J lost 2, with 16 bases in between. Germline lookup yields CDR1 SEHNR and CDR2 FQNEAQ (reference sequence). CDR3 DNA: TGTGCCAGCAGCCCATCTGACAGGACCGCCTACAATGAGCAGTTCTTC. Its protein product is CASSPSDRTAYNEQFF. The entire variable domain, with the rest obtained from reference TRBV7-9 and TRBJ2-1, is as follows: DTGVSQNPRHKITKRGQNVTFRCDPISEHNRLYWYRQTLGQGPEFLTYFQNEAQLEKSRLLSDRFSAERPKGSFSTLEIQRTEQGDSAMYLCASSPSDRTAYNEQFFGPGTRLTVL.

The CDR3: CASSFLAGQETQYF. The CDR3 nucleotides are TGTGCCAGCAGCTTTCTAGCGGGGCAAGAGACCCAGTACTTC. V is TRBV5-5 and J is TRBJ2-5, with 9 positions matching TRBD2. V shed 2 bases and J 2 bases; nucleotides not matched to a gene: 1. The CDR3 contains 14 residues. Germline values: CDR1 SGHKS, CDR2 YYEKEE (reference sequence).

Only one count was recorded for this clone. The chain has TRBV6-5 and TRBJ1-5; D is ambiguous. CDR3 length: 12 amino acids. The V gene lost 6 bases and the J gene lost 7 bases, with 10 bases spanning the gap. CDR1 MNHEY and CDR2 SVGAGI come from the germline V gene. The CDR3: CASSHTDQPQHF. Here the CDR3 DNA reads TGTGCCAGCAGCCACACCGACCAGCCCCAGCATTTT.

This clone showed up many times. The V gene is TRBV19, the J gene TRBJ1-5, with TRBD1 as a possible D gene (5 bases). The CDR3 sequence is 14 residues long. Germline-derived CDR1 and CDR2 are LNHDA and SQIVND (reference sequence). V was shortened by 4 bases and J by 4 bases, with 11 bases between the two germline ends. CDR3 in amino acids: CASSNGGRNQPQHF. The DNA of the CDR3 is TGTGCCAGTAGTAATGGGGGAAGGAATCAGCCCCAGCATTTT.

The chain combines TRBV7-2 with TRBJ2-5; a possible D gene is TRBD2 (5 bases). The V and J ends lost 6 bases and 0 bases respectively, with 11 bases between them. The germline CDR1 and CDR2 sequences are SGHTA and FQGNSA. This CDR3 has 14 amino acids. Here the CDR3 reads CASSRGPHQETQYF. The CDR3 DNA reads TGTGCCAGCAGTCGGGGTCCCCACCAAGAGACCCAGTACTTC. The whole variable domain, remainder taken from reference TRBV7-2 and TRBJ2-5, is GAGVSQSPSNKVTEKGKDVELRCDPISGHTALYWYRQSLGQGLEFLIYFQGNSAPDKSGLPSDRFSAERTGGSVSTLTIQRTQQEDSAVYLCASSRGPHQETQYFGPGTRLLVL.

V usage is TRBV2 and J usage is TRBJ1-5; D is uncertain. Germline V gives CDR1 SNHLY, CDR2 FYNNEI. Trimming took 8 bases from V and 0 from J, leaving 8 bases between them. The CDR3 consists of 13 residues. CDR3 sequence (DNA): TGTGCCAGCCAAGGAGATAGCAATCAGCCCCAGCATTTT. As protein: CASQGDSNQPQHF.

J is TRBJ1-2 and V is TRBV19; D is undetermined. Germline V gene data show CDR1 as LNHDA and CDR2 as SQIVND (reference sequence). This CDR3 contains 15 residues. Trimming took 4 bases from V and 0 from J, leaving 12 bases between them. The CDR3 here is CASSSGPQTNYGYTF. The CDR3 region has the DNA TGTGCCAGTAGTAGCGGTCCGCAAACTAACTATGGCTACACCTTC.

The V call is TRBV27, the J call TRBJ1-5; no definite D call. This CDR3 comprises 13 residues. Deletions cut 2 bases from V and 4 bases from J, with 6 bases between. Germline values: CDR1 MNHEY, CDR2 SMNVEV (reference sequence). The CDR3 loop is CASSLAGNQPQHF. CDR3 bases: TGTGCCAGCAGTTTAGCGGGGAATCAGCCCCAGCATTTT.

This clone is labeled large. This chain uses TRBV28 with TRBJ1-1, with D perhaps TRBD1 (6 bases). The CDR3 is made up of 15 amino acids. Germline V lookup: CDR1 MDHEN, CDR2 SYDVKM. V shed 6 bases and J shed 0 bases, with 14 bases lying between them. Written as DNA, the CDR3 is TGTGCCAGCAGCCTCCGACAGGTTATGAACACTGAAGCTTTCTTT. It encodes CASSLRQVMNTEAFF.

This clone is medium-sized (0.01 to 0.1%) in the sample. The chain joins TRBV18 to TRBJ1-5; maybe TRBD1 (6 bases). This CDR3 is 13 amino acids long. CDR1 and CDR2 (germline): KGHSH, LQKENI. V was trimmed by 3 bases and J by 4 bases, leaving 7 bases between them. The DNA for the CDR3 is TGTGCCAGCTCACCGGGGGCAAATCAGCCCCAGCATTTT. It yields the protein CASSPGANQPQHF.

The J gene is TRBJ2-2, the V gene TRBV19; TRBD2 aligns across 11 bases. The CDR3 loop spans 20 amino acids. Germline loops: CDR1 LNHDA, CDR2 SQIVND (reference sequence). The V gene end was trimmed by 0 bases and the J gene end by 0 bases; junction bases not matched to a gene: 9. DNA for the CDR3: TGTGCCAGTAGTATAGATTCTCCGGTACTAGCGGGGGCGAACACCGGGGAGCTGTTTTTT. It codes for CASSIDSPVLAGANTGELFF.

The chain employs TRBV6-1 and TRBJ2-7; the D gene is possibly TRBD2 (6 bases). Trimming removed 0 bases at V and 7 bases at J, with 10 bases between. Germline CDR1 and CDR2: MNHNS and SASEGT. The CDR3 covers 13 residues. CDR3 region: CASSEAAGWEQYF. The CDR3, as DNA: TGTGCCAGCAGTGAAGCGGCGGGGTGGGAGCAGTACTTC.

This chain uses TRBV30 with TRBJ2-5; 7 nucleotides align to TRBD1. V trimming: 2 bases; J trimming: 11 bases; junction bases outside the gene matches: 5. Germline V gives CDR1 GTSNPN, CDR2 SVGIG (reference sequence). The CDR3 sequence is 11 residues long. DNA of the CDR3: TGTGCCTGGAGTTCGGGGACAGAGCAGTACTTC. Its translation is CAWSSGTEQYF.

The chain couples TRBV7-9 to TRBJ2-7; tentatively, D is TRBD1 (5 bases). The V end was cut by 5 bases, the J end by 0 bases, with 14 bases between. The CDR3 runs to 15 residues. From germline, CDR1 is SEHNR and CDR2 FQNEAQ (reference sequence). CDR3 coding DNA: TGTGCCAGCAGCCCAGGACAAAGGAGCTCCTACGAGCAGTACTTC. It specifies CASSPGQRSSYEQYF.

The rearrangement joins TRBV30 to TRBJ1-1; tentative D call: TRBD1 (5 bases). The V gene lost 7 bases and the J gene lost 5 bases, with 17 bases spanning the gap. This CDR3 is 13 amino acids long. Germline CDR1 and CDR2: GTSNPN and SVGIG (reference sequence). As DNA, the CDR3 is TGTGCCTACTCCCGGGACCCCGGAACTGAAGCTTTCTTT. Amino acids: CAYSRDPGTEAFF.

The chain couples TRBV9 to TRBJ2-3; TRBD1 agrees at 8 bases. The V gene's germline CDR1 is SGDLS and CDR2 YYNGEE. The CDR3 has 14 amino acids. V shed 4 bases and J 3 bases; nucleotides not matched to a gene: 4. The CDR3 here is CASSRQGRTDTQYF. The DNA of the CDR3 is TGTGCCAGCAGCCGACAGGGGAGGACAGATACGCAGTATTTT.

A single count supports this clone. The chain couples TRBV30 to TRBJ1-2; a possible D gene is TRBD1 (5 bases). CDR1 and CDR2 from the germline V gene are GTSNPN and SVGIG (reference sequence). V lost 2 bases and J lost 4, with 11 bases in between. CDR3 length equals 13 residues. CDR3 nucleotide sequence: TGTGCCTGGAGTCAGGGAGGGGCCTATGGCTACACCTTC. It is translated as CAWSQGGAYGYTF. The full variable domain, completed using reference TRBV30 and TRBJ1-2, is SQTIHQWPATLVQPVGSPLSLECTVEGTSNPNLYWYRQAAGRGLQLLFYSVGIGQISSEVPQNLSASRPQDRQFILSSKKLLLSDSGFYLCAWSQGGAYGYTFGSGTRLTVV.

The chain has TRBV2 and TRBJ2-7, with 9 bases matching TRBD2. The CDR3 runs 19 residues. Germline values: CDR1 SNHLY, CDR2 FYNNEI. After removal of 6 bases from V and 1 base from J, the junction contained 19 bases not matched to a gene. CDR3 sequence reads: CASSERLAATNFRSYEQYF. DNA for the CDR3: TGTGCCAGCAGCGAGAGACTAGCGGCGACAAACTTTCGTTCCTACGAGCAGTACTTC.